The 10 T cell receptor beta chains in this list originate from one sample, sequenced in a study of beta chain features in type 1 diabetes. The entirety of the isolated RNA underwent reverse transcription, so expressed TCRB transcripts were sequenced. Sequencing was performed with immunoSEQ multiplex PCR; in TCRdb, only in-frame clones are kept and a portion is missing. The sample holds 350,000 to 450,000 clones, approximately 15% seen once. Sequencing used naive CD4+ T cells from blood. The receptor set was obtained from a man aged 30 to 45 in good health.

This clone has a handful of counts. V gene TRBV9 combines with J gene TRBJ1-2, with 8 bases matching TRBD1. V shed 6 bases, J shed 2 bases, and the junction held 9 bases outside the gene matches. Germline V lookup: CDR1 SGDLS, CDR2 YYNGEE. The CDR3 extends over 15 amino acids. CDR3 region: CASNLAGQENYGYTF. The CDR3, as DNA: TGTGCCAGCAACCTCGCGGGACAGGAAAACTATGGCTACACCTTC.

The chain employs TRBV18 and TRBJ1-1; TRBD1 is a possible D gene (6 bases). Germline loops: CDR1 KGHSH, CDR2 LQKENI. V gave up 4 bases and J gave up 7 bases, with 19 bases separating them. The CDR3 length is 15 residues. CDR3 nucleotides: TGTGCCAGCTCACGCGACTTCGGGCAGGGGATTGAAGCTTTCTTT. This encodes CASSRDFGQGIEAFF.

CDR3 DNA sequence: TGTGCCACCAGCAGTACAGGGCGCTACACCTTC. Its protein product is CATSSTGRYTF. This sequence joins TRBV15 and TRBJ1-2; maybe TRBD1 (6 bases). V gave up 3 bases and J gave up 9 bases, with 8 bases separating them. CDR3 length: 11 amino acids. CDR1 is LNHNV, CDR2 YYDKDF, per germline (reference sequence).

The chain links TRBV4-1 to TRBJ2-7; no definite D call. CDR1 and CDR2 from the germline V gene are MGHRA and YSYEKL. This CDR3 has 14 amino acids. Trimming left V 0 bases short and J 2 bases short, with 8 bases between. CDR3 sequence (DNA): TGCGCCAGCAGCCAAGAGATCCAACCCTACGAGCAGTACTTC. Protein sequence: CASSQEIQPYEQYF.

In this sample, this clone turned up a few times. V usage is TRBV9 and J usage is TRBJ2-1, with 7 bases identical to TRBD1. This CDR3 comprises 15 residues. CDR1 is SGDLS and CDR2 is YYNGEE in the germline V gene. J gave up 6 bases and V 3 bases, and 9 bases lay outside the gene matches. The chain's CDR3 is CASSANWDSLNEQFF. CDR3 bases: TGTGCCAGCAGCGCAAATTGGGACAGCCTCAATGAGCAGTTCTTC.

In its sample, this clone was seen a few times. The rearrangement links TRBV5-4 to TRBJ1-1; D is ambiguous. The CDR3 is made up of 14 amino acids. V was trimmed by 0 bases and J by 0 bases, leaving 6 bases between them. Germline V gene lookup returns CDR1 SGHNT and CDR2 YYREEE (reference sequence). This CDR3 reads CASSLGGMNTEAFF. In DNA, the CDR3 is TGTGCCAGCAGCTTGGGAGGGATGAACACTGAAGCTTTCTTT.

The CDR3 nucleotides read TGTGCCAGCAGTGATCCCGACATCGGGGAGCTGTTTTTT. As protein: CASSDPDIGELFF. The chain recombines TRBV6-4 with TRBJ2-2; no clear D. This CDR3 has 13 amino acids. V was trimmed by 3 bases and J by 7 bases, leaving 9 bases between them. Per the germline V gene, CDR1 is MRHNA and CDR2 is SNTAGT.

The chain carries TRBV5-4 and TRBJ2-7, with a possible D match to TRBD1 (6 bases). V was clipped by 0 bases and J by 5 bases, with 12 bases between them. The CDR3 length is 14 residues. Germline values: CDR1 SGHNT, CDR2 YYREEE (reference sequence). CDR3 amino acids: CASSLGGQRDEQYF. Written as DNA, the CDR3 is TGTGCCAGCAGCTTGGGGGGACAAAGGGACGAGCAGTACTTC. The entire variable domain, with the rest obtained from reference TRBV5-4 and TRBJ2-7, is as follows: ETGVTQSPTHLIKTRGQQVTLRCSSQSGHNTVSWYQQALGQGPQFIFQYYREEENGRGNFPPRFSGLQFPNYSSELNVNALELDDSALYLCASSLGGQRDEQYFGPGTRLTVT.

The chain uses TRBV21-1 and TRBJ2-7. TRBV21-1 is deemed a pseudogene. This CDR3 region has 12 residues. CDR3 sequence (DNA): TGTGCCAGCAGCCCCGGGCCCTACGAGCAGTACGTC. This translates into CASSPGPYEQYV.

This chain uses TRBV7-9 with TRBJ1-1; D ambiguous. Germline V CDR1 and CDR2: SEHNR, FQNEAQ (reference sequence). This CDR3 spans 13 amino acids. The V gene lost 5 bases and the J gene lost 5 bases, with 12 bases spanning the gap. The CDR3: CASSPNPGTEAFF. The DNA of the CDR3 is TGTGCCAGCAGCCCAAACCCGGGGACTGAAGCTTTCTTT.